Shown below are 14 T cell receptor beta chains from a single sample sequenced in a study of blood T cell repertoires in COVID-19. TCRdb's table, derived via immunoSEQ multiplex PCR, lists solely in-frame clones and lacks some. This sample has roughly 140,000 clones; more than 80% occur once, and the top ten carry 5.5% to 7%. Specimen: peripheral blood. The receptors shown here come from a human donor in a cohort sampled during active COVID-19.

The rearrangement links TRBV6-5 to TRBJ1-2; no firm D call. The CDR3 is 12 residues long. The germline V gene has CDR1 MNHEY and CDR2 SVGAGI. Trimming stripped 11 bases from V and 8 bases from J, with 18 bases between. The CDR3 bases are TGTGCCCTCAGGATAAATCATCGGGGCTACACCTTC. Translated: CALRINHRGYTF.

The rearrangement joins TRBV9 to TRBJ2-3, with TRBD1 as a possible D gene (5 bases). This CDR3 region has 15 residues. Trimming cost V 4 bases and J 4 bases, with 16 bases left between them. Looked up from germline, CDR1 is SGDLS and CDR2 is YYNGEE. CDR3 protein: CASSPDSGSADTQYF. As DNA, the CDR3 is TGTGCCAGCAGCCCCGACTCAGGGTCGGCAGATACGCAGTATTTT. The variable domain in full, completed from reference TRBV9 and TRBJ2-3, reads DSGVTQTPKHLITATGQRVTLRCSPRSGDLSVYWYQQSLDQGLQFLIQYYNGEERAKGNILERFSAQQFPDLHSELNLSSLELGDSALYFCASSPDSGSADTQYFGPGTRLTVL.

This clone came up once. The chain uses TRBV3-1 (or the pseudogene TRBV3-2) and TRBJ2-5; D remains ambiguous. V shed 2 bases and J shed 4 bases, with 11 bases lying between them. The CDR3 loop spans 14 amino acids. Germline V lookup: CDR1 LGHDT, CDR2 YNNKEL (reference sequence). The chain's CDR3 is CASSQKSRVETQYF. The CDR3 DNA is TGTGCCAGCAGCCAAAAGAGCCGAGTAGAGACCCAGTACTTC.

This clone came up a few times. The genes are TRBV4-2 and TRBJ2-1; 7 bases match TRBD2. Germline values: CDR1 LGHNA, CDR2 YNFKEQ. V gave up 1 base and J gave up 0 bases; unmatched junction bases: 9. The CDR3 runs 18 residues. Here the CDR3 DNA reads TGTGCCAGCAGCCAAGGACTAGCCCTAACCGACTCCTACAATGAGCAGTTCTTC. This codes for CASSQGLALTDSYNEQFF.

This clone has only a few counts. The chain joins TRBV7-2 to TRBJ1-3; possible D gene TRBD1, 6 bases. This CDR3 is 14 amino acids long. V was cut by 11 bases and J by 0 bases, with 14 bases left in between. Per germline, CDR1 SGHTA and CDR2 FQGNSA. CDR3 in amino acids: CASGESPSGNTIYF. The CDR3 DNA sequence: TGTGCCTCAGGGGAGTCCCCCTCTGGAAACACCATATATTTT. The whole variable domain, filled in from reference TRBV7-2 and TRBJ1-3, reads GAGVSQSPSNKVTEKGKDVELRCDPISGHTALYWYRQSLGQGLEFLIYFQGNSAPDKSGLPSDRFSAERTGGSVSTLTIQRTQQEDSAVYLCASGESPSGNTIYFGEGSWLTVV.

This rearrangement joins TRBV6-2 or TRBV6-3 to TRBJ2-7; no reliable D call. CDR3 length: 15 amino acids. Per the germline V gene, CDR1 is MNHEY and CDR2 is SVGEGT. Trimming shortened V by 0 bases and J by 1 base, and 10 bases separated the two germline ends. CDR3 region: CASSYSTADSYEQYF. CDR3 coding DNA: TGTGCCAGCAGTTACTCCACGGCGGATTCCTACGAGCAGTACTTC.

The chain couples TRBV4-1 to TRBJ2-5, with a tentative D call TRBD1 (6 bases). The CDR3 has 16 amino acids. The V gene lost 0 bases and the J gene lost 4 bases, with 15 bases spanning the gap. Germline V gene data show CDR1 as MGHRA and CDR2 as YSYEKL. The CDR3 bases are TGCGCCAGCAGCCAAGAAGGTGCAGGGGTTGCAGAGACCCAGTACTTC. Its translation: CASSQEGAGVAETQYF.

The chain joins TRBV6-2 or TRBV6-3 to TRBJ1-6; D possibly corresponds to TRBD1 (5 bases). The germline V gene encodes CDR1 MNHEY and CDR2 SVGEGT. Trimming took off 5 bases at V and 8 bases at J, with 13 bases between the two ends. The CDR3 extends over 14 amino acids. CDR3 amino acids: CASSTDPRDSPLHF. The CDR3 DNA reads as TGTGCCAGCAGTACGGACCCCAGGGATTCACCCCTCCACTTT.

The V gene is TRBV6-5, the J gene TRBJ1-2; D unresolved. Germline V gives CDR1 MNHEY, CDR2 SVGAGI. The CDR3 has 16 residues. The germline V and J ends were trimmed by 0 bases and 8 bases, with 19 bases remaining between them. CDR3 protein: CASSYSSRLTTRGYTF. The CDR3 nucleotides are TGTGCCAGCAGTTACTCCTCCCGACTAACTACTAGGGGCTACACCTTC.

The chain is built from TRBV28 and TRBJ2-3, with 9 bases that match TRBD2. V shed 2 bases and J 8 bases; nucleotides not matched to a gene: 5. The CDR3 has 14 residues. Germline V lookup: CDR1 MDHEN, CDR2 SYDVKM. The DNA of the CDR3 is TGTGCCAGCAGTTTAGGCGGGGGGGTGGCTACGCAGTATTTT. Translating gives CASSLGGGVATQYF.

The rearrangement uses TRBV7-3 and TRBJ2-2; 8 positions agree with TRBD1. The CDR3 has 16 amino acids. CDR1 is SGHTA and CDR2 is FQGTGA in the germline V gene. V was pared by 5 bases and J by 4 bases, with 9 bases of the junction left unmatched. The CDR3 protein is CASSLGQGATTGELFF. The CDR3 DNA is TGTGCCAGCAGCCTGGGGCAGGGGGCCACCACCGGGGAGCTGTTTTTT.

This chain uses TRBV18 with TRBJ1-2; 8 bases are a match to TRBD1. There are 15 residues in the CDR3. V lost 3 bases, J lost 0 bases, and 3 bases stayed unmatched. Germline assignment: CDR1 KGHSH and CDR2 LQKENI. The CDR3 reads CASSPAGQANYGYTF. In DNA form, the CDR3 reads TGTGCCAGCTCACCCGCGGGACAGGCTAACTATGGCTACACCTTC.

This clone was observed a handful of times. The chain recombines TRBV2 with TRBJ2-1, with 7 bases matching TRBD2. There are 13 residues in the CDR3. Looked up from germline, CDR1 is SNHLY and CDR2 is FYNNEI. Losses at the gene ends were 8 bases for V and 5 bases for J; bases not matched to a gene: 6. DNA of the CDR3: TGTGCCAGCGTTGGACTAGGCGACAATGAGCAGTTCTTC. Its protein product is CASVGLGDNEQFF.

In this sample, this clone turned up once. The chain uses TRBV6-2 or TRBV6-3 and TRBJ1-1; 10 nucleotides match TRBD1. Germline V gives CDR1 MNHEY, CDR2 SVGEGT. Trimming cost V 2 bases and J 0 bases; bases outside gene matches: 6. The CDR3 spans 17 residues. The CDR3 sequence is CASSYPPGTGVNTEAFF. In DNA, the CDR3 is TGTGCCAGCAGTTACCCTCCCGGGACAGGGGTGAACACTGAAGCTTTCTTT.